Listed below are T cell receptor beta chains from one sample, sequenced in a study of long-term antiretroviral therapy in people with HIV. The data were produced by immunoSEQ multiplex PCR, yet TCRdb's version contains in-frame clones alone and is incomplete. Of 28,000 or so clones listed, roughly 84% are singletons. The sequencing here drew on unsorted PBMCs, taken 0.4 years after starting antiretroviral therapy. The receptors stem from a man younger than 35 with HIV. Both conserved end residues are part of each CDR3. A D gene is named only where the DNA matches it firmly. The listing skips clone size in some rows; elsewhere it reads once, few, many or a size class.

J gene: TRBJ1-1
V gene: TRBV6-4
clone size: .
D gene: .
CDR3 DNA: TGTGCCACGGGCCCGGGGGAGGGAAAAACTGAAGCTTTCTTT
CDR3 protein: CATGPGEGKTEAFF

J gene: TRBJ1-2
V gene: TRBV7-9
clone size: few
D gene: TRBD1
CDR3 DNA: TGTGCCAGCAGCATGGGGACAGGGTATGGCTACACCTTC
CDR3 protein: CASSMGTGYGYTF

J gene: TRBJ1-1
V gene: TRBV5-4
clone size: .
D gene: TRBD1
CDR3 DNA: TGTGCCAGCAGCTCCCTGGACAGGGCAAGTCGGGGCACTGAAGCTTTCTTT
CDR3 protein: CASSSLDRASRGTEAFF

J gene: TRBJ1-3
V gene: TRBV10-3
clone size: once
D gene: TRBD1
CDR3 DNA: TGTGCCATCAGAGAACCCGGGACAGGTTCATCTGGAAACACCATATATTTT
CDR3 protein: CAIREPGTGSSGNTIYF

J gene: TRBJ2-7
V gene: TRBV19
clone size: .
D gene: TRBD1
CDR3 DNA: TGTGCCAGTAGTATCGGCGGACAGGGGGCCTACGAGCAGTACTTC
CDR3 protein: CASSIGGQGAYEQYF

J gene: TRBJ1-5
V gene: TRBV19
clone size: few
D gene: .
CDR3 DNA: TGTGCCAGTAGTATAGGCAGCCCTAGCAATCAGCCCCAGCATTTT
CDR3 protein: CASSIGSPSNQPQHF

J gene: TRBJ2-3
V gene: TRBV9
clone size: .
D gene: .
CDR3 DNA: TGTGCCAGCAGCGTAGGGGCTTCAGATACGCAGTATTTT
CDR3 protein: CASSVGASDTQYF

J gene: TRBJ1-2
V gene: TRBV15
clone size: .
D gene: .
CDR3 DNA: TGTGCCACCAGCAGACCTGCCAGGGAGCGCTATGGCTACACCTTC
CDR3 protein: CATSRPARERYGYTF

J gene: TRBJ1-4
V gene: TRBV19
clone size: .
D gene: .
CDR3 DNA: TGTGCCAGTGAGAAGGGGGGCGATAATGAAAAACTGTTTTTT
CDR3 protein: CASEKGGDNEKLFF

J gene: TRBJ2-7
V gene: TRBV7-9
clone size: .
D gene: .
CDR3 DNA: TGTGCCAGCAGCTTAGAAGGGGTCAAAACGGCCGCCGAGCAGTACTTC
CDR3 protein: CASSLEGVKTAAEQYF

J gene: TRBJ1-2
V gene: TRBV7-9
clone size: few
D gene: .
CDR3 DNA: TGTGCCAGCAGCTTAGTGAGAGGTGGCTACACCTTC
CDR3 protein: CASSLVRGGYTF

J gene: TRBJ2-7
V gene: TRBV11-3
clone size: .
D gene: .
CDR3 DNA: TGTGCCAGCAGCCGAATCCAGGGGTCCGAGCAGTACTTC
CDR3 protein: CASSRIQGSEQYF

J gene: TRBJ2-7
V gene: TRBV4-1
clone size: few
D gene: TRBD2
CDR3 DNA: TGCGCCAGCAGCTCACTAGCGGGATCCTCCTACGAGCAGTACTTC
CDR3 protein: CASSSLAGSSYEQYF

J gene: TRBJ1-1
V gene: TRBV6-1
clone size: .
D gene: .
CDR3 DNA: TGTGCCAGCGGGGGGCGGGGACGGAGGACTGAAGCTTTCTTT
CDR3 protein: CASGGRGRRTEAFF

J gene: TRBJ2-7
V gene: TRBV6-1
clone size: .
D gene: .
CDR3 DNA: TGTGCCAGCAGCCACAACTATCAGACGGACGAGCAGTACTTC
CDR3 protein: CASSHNYQTDEQYF

J gene: TRBJ1-1
V gene: TRBV4-1
clone size: few
D gene: TRBD1
CDR3 DNA: TGCGCCAGCAGCCAAGCTTTGAATAGGGGGCTGAACACTGAAGCTTTCTTT
CDR3 protein: CASSQALNRGLNTEAFF

J gene: TRBJ2-7
V gene: TRBV5-1
clone size: .
D gene: TRBD1
CDR3 DNA: TGCGCCAGCAGCCCGGGGGACAGGGGGCTCTGGAAGTACTTC
CDR3 protein: CASSPGDRGLWKYF

J gene: TRBJ1-2
V gene: TRBV5-1
clone size: .
D gene: TRBD1
CDR3 DNA: TGCGCCAGCAGCCCCGGACAGGGCGACTATGGCTACACCTTC
CDR3 protein: CASSPGQGDYGYTF

J gene: TRBJ1-2
V gene: TRBV7-9
clone size: .
D gene: .
CDR3 DNA: TGTGCCAGCAGCTTACAGGACTATGGCTACACCTTC
CDR3 protein: CASSLQDYGYTF

J gene: TRBJ1-1
V gene: TRBV7-9
clone size: .
D gene: .
CDR3 DNA: TGTGCCAGCAGTTCTGGGGGGAACACTGAAGCTTTCTTT
CDR3 protein: CASSSGGNTEAFF

J gene: TRBJ2-7
V gene: TRBV6-1
clone size: .
D gene: .
CDR3 DNA: TGTGCCAGCAGTGAAAGGCTCTCCTACGAGCAGTACTTC
CDR3 protein: CASSERLSYEQYF

J gene: TRBJ2-7
V gene: TRBV11-3
clone size: .
D gene: .
CDR3 DNA: TGTGCCAGCAGCTTAGATACTGGGGCCCCCTTTAGGCTATACGAGCAGTACTTC
CDR3 protein: CASSLDTGAPFRLYEQYF

J gene: TRBJ2-7
V gene: TRBV4-1
clone size: .
D gene: .
CDR3 DNA: TGCGCCAGCAGCCTCAACAAGGGACCCTACGAGCAGTACTTC
CDR3 protein: CASSLNKGPYEQYF

J gene: TRBJ1-1
V gene: TRBV6-1
clone size: .
D gene: .
CDR3 DNA: TGTGCCAGCAGTGAATACCCATGGGGCACTGAAGCTTTCTTT
CDR3 protein: CASSEYPWGTEAFF

J gene: TRBJ1-1
V gene: TRBV9
clone size: .
D gene: .
CDR3 DNA: TGTGCCAGCAGCGTAGGAAACGACCCGCACACTGAAGCTTTCTTT
CDR3 protein: CASSVGNDPHTEAFF

J gene: TRBJ2-1
V gene: TRBV19
clone size: once
D gene: TRBD1
CDR3 DNA: TGTGCCAGTAGTAGAAGACAGGGCCTGGGCAATGAGCAGTTCTTC
CDR3 protein: CASSRRQGLGNEQFF

J gene: TRBJ2-6
V gene: TRBV9
clone size: .
D gene: TRBD1
CDR3 DNA: TGTGCCAGCAGCGCGACAGGGGGTCCCTCTGGGGCCAACGTCCTGACTTTC
CDR3 protein: CASSATGGPSGANVLTF

J gene: TRBJ2-1
V gene: TRBV9
clone size: .
D gene: .
CDR3 DNA: TGTGCCAGCAGCCCCCATCTGGATGAGCAGTTCTTC
CDR3 protein: CASSPHLDEQFF

J gene: TRBJ1-3
V gene: TRBV7-9
clone size: .
D gene: .
CDR3 DNA: TGTGCCAGCAGCCAAAGGAGCGAAGGAAACACCATATATTTT
CDR3 protein: CASSQRSEGNTIYF

J gene: TRBJ1-2
V gene: TRBV7-9
clone size: .
D gene: .
CDR3 DNA: TGTGCCAGCAGCTTAGGCGATTATGGCTACACCTTC
CDR3 protein: CASSLGDYGYTF

J gene: TRBJ1-5
V gene: TRBV7-8
clone size: once
D gene: .
CDR3 DNA: TGTGCCAGCAGCGGTAGAATTAGCAATCAGCCCCAGCATTTT
CDR3 protein: CASSGRISNQPQHF

J gene: TRBJ1-1
V gene: TRBV6-5
clone size: .
D gene: .
CDR3 DNA: TGTGCCAGCAGTTACTCGAAAGGGGGCACTGAAGCTTTCTTT
CDR3 protein: CASSYSKGGTEAFF

J gene: TRBJ2-7
V gene: TRBV18
clone size: .
D gene: .
CDR3 DNA: TGTGCCAGCTCACCATCGGACTCCTACGAGCAGTACTTC
CDR3 protein: CASSPSDSYEQYF

J gene: TRBJ1-4
V gene: TRBV9
clone size: .
D gene: .
CDR3 DNA: TGTGCCAGCAGCGTAGACGAAAATCTCAGGCTGTTTTTT
CDR3 protein: CASSVDENLRLFF

J gene: TRBJ1-3
V gene: TRBV28
clone size: .
D gene: .
CDR3 DNA: TGTGCCAGCAGCCTTCAAAGCTCTGGAAACACCATATATTTT
CDR3 protein: CASSLQSSGNTIYF

J gene: TRBJ2-1
V gene: TRBV5-6
clone size: .
D gene: TRBD2
CDR3 DNA: TGTGCCAGCAGCTTGGGTCCCCTAGCGGGGCACTGGGGTGAGCAGTTCTTC
CDR3 protein: CASSLGPLAGHWGEQFF

J gene: TRBJ1-1
V gene: TRBV11-1
clone size: .
D gene: .
CDR3 DNA: TGTGCCAGCAGCTTTCGGAGGAACACTGAAGCTTTCTTT
CDR3 protein: CASSFRRNTEAFF

J gene: TRBJ1-2
V gene: TRBV7-9
clone size: .
D gene: TRBD1
CDR3 DNA: TGTGCCAGCAGCTTAAGGGACAGGGCGCTTGGCTACACCTTC
CDR3 protein: CASSLRDRALGYTF